This TCR beta chain comes out of a study of CD8+ T cells in alopecia areata. Comment on this clone: What it recognizes is unknown.

The study's findings and limits: TCR sharing across patients was less clear than in mice, possibly HLA-related. Sequences from scalp samples also cover resident alphabeta T cells of normal skin. Researchers report lesional scalp, most notably alopecia totalis/universalis, outstripped normal scalp in clonality.

V gave up 0 bases and J gave up 2 bases, with 8 bases separating them. The CDR3 has 14 residues. Germline CDR1 LGHNA, CDR2 YSLEER. RNA was isolated and reverse transcribed to cDNA, the sequencing template. Clones were read by immunoSEQ multiplex PCR, and TCRdb kept only the in-frame ones, dropping some. The sample holds 150,000 to 200,000 clones, roughly 63% seen once. Separation by sorting yielded CD4+ and CD8+ T cells from PBMCs. The TCR sequence derives from a human donor with alopecia areata. The genes are TRBV4-3 and TRBJ2-7; D remains unclear. Sequenced material: CD4+ T cells sorted from blood, taken at week 0. The CDR3 nucleotides read TGCGCCAGCAGCCAAGACCCGGGCCCCTACGAGCAGTACTTC. Translating it yields CASSQDPGPYEQYF.